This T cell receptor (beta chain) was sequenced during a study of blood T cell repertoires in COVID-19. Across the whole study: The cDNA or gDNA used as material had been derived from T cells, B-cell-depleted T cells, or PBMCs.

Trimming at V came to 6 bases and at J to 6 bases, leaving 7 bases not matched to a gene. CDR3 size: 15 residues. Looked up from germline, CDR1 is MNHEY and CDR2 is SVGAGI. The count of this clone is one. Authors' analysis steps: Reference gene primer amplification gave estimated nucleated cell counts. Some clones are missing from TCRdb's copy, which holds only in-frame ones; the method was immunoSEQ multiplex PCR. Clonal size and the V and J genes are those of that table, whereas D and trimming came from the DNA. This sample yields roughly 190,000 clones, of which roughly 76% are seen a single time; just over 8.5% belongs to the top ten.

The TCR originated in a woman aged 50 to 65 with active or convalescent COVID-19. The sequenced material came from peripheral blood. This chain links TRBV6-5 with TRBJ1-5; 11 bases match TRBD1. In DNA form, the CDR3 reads TGTGCCAGCAGCTCGGGACAGGGGGAGGCTCAGCCCCAGCATTTT. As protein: CASSSGQGEAQPQHF.